The 8 T cell receptor beta chains listed next were all sequenced from one sample in a study of T-cell memory formation after mild COVID-19. TCRdb independently ran MiXCR on the 5' RACE reads; one entry per CDR3 protein. This table holds 98,000 or so distinct CDR3 sequences, roughly 19% found once. The sample was PBMCs or a T cell subset sorted from them (not recorded which). These receptors were obtained from a man aged 18-30 years who had mild COVID-19 (a few samples of this study predate the infection). Cell type and time point are not known.

The chain has TRBV18 and TRBJ1-5, with D tentatively TRBD1 (5 bases). Looked up from germline, CDR1 is KGHSH and CDR2 is LQKENI. V gave up 2 bases and J gave up 5 bases, with 22 bases separating them. The CDR3 totals 18 residues. The CDR3 nucleotides read TGTGCCAGCTCACCATTTATGAGCTCAGGGCTAGGAGATCAGCCCCAGCATTTT. It translates to CASSPFMSSGLGDQPQHF.

There are a few counts of this clonotype. The rearrangement uses TRBV20-1 and TRBJ2-3; TRBD2 might be the D (5 bases). The CDR3 length is 13 residues. Trimming cost V 6 bases and J 2 bases, with 12 bases left between them. Germline V gene data show CDR1 as DFQATT and CDR2 as SNEGSKA (reference sequence). The CDR3 reads CSASRTVTDTQYF. CDR3 nucleotides: TGCAGTGCCTCGAGGACTGTCACAGATACGCAGTATTTT.

This clonotype was detected only a few times. The rearrangement uses TRBV7-8 and TRBJ1-1, with D possibly matching TRBD1 (5 bases). CDR1 is SGHVS and CDR2 is FQNEAQ in the germline V gene. This CDR3 contains 17 residues. Trimming removed 4 bases from V and 4 bases from J, with 22 bases in between. The chain's CDR3 is CASSSNTPAGGGTEAFF. CDR3 DNA sequence: TGTGCCAGCAGCTCGAACACCCCTGCGGGGGGAGGCACTGAAGCTTTCTTT.

This clonotype was picked up a small number of times. This sequence joins TRBV7-2 and TRBJ2-3; D assignment may be TRBD1 or TRBD2 (6 bases each). Germline CDR1 and CDR2: SGHTA and FQGNSA. The CDR3 covers 14 residues. V was trimmed by 3 bases and J by 4 bases, leaving 11 bases between them. CDR3 in DNA: TGTGCCAGCAGCTTTGGGGGGCAGGCAGATACGCAGTATTTT. Translating it yields CASSFGGQADTQYF.

The CDR3 DNA follows: TGCGCCAGCAGCTTGGGTCCTAGCGGGGTCGATGAGCAGTTCTTC. This gives the protein CASSLGPSGVDEQFF. The chain recombines TRBV5-1 with TRBJ2-1, with 9 bases identical to TRBD2. Germline-derived CDR1 and CDR2 are SGHRS and YFSETQ. The V gene end was trimmed by 0 bases and the J gene end by 8 bases; junction bases not matched to a gene: 6. The CDR3 loop spans 15 amino acids.

Only a few counts were recorded for this clonotype. J is TRBJ1-2 and V is TRBV7-2; D is ambiguous. Germline-derived CDR1 and CDR2 are SGHTA and FQGNSA. The CDR3 loop spans 13 amino acids. Trimming left V 5 bases short and J 7 bases short, with 14 bases between. This CDR3 reads CASSTDARGGYTF. CDR3 nucleotide sequence: TGTGCCAGCAGCACCGATGCGCGGGGTGGCTACACCTTC.

The chain uses TRBV5-5 and TRBJ1-2; D remains ambiguous. CDR3 length equals 14 residues. The ends were cut back, 0 bases at V and 4 bases at J, with 10 bases in the middle. Germline V gene sequence: CDR1 SGHKS, CDR2 YYEKEE (reference sequence). Written as DNA, the CDR3 is TGTGCCAGCAGCTTGGGTCAGGAGTCCTATGGCTACACCTTC. Amino acids: CASSLGQESYGYTF.

This chain links TRBV5-1 with TRBJ2-7; D call uncertain. The V gene's germline CDR1 is SGHRS and CDR2 YFSETQ. This CDR3 region has 14 residues. Trimming pared 4 bases from V and 0 bases from J, leaving 11 bases between. CDR3 sequence (DNA): TGCGCCAGCAGCCAAACTGGGGTCTCCTACGAGCAGTACGTC. Protein: CASSQTGVSYEQYV.